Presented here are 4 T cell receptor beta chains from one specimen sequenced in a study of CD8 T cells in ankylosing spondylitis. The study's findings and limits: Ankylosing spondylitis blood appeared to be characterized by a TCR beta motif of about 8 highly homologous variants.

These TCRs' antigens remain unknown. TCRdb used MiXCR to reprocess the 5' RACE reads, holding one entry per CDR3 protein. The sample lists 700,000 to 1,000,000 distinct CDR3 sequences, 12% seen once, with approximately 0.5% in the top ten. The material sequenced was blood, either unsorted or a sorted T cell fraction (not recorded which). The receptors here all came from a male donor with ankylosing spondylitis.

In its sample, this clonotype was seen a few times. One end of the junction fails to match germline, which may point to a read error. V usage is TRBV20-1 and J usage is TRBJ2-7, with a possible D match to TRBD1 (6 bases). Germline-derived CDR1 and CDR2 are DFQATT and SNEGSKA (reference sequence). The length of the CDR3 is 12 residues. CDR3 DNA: TGCAGAGCTAGCCGGGACAACTACGAGCAGTACTTC. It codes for CRASRDNYEQYF.

The CDR3 is CSARDHGLRPSSYEQYF. As DNA, the CDR3 is TGCAGTGCTAGAGATCACGGGCTCCGCCCCAGCTCCTACGAGCAGTACTTC. This rearrangement joins TRBV20-1 to TRBJ2-7; D unclear. The V gene's germline CDR1 is DFQATT and CDR2 SNEGSKA (reference sequence). The V and J ends lost 0 bases and 0 bases respectively, with 18 bases between them. CDR3 length: 17 amino acids.

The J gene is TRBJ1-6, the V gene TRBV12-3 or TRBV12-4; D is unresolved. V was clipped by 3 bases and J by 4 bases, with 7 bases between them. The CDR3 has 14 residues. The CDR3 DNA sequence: TGTGCCAGCAGTTTTCAGAGTTATAATTCACCCCTCCACTTT. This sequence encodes CASSFQSYNSPLHF.

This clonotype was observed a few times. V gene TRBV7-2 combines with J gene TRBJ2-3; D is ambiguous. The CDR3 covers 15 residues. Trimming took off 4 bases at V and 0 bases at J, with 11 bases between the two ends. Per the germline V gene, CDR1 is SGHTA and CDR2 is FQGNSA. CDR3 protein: CASSSRSFSTDTQYF. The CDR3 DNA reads TGTGCCAGCAGCTCTAGAAGTTTCAGCACAGATACGCAGTATTTT.